Reported below is one TCR beta chain. The data were taken from a study of CD8 T cells in Susac syndrome. Reverse transcription of roughly 0.5 to 1 ug RNA was performed with random hexamers. Via MiXCR, TCRdb re-called the immunoSEQ multiplex PCR reads, giving one row per CDR3 protein. The sample holds approximately 170,000 distinct CDR3 sequences, 93% seen once. The V and J ends lost 5 bases and 4 bases respectively, with 18 bases between them. CDR1 and CDR2 from the germline V gene are SGHTA and FQGNSA. The CDR3 consists of 17 residues. TCR beta sequences were obtained from blood CD8+ and CD4+ T cells.

The sequence derives from a human donor in good health. V gene TRBV7-2 combines with J gene TRBJ2-6, with D tentatively TRBD1 or TRBD2 (5 bases each). The sequenced sample consisted of CD4+ T cells from PBMCs. The CDR3 sequence: CASSPQTRGAGANVLTF. CDR3 bases: TGTGCCAGCAGCCCGCAAACGAGGGGCGCCGGGGCCAACGTCCTGACTTTC.